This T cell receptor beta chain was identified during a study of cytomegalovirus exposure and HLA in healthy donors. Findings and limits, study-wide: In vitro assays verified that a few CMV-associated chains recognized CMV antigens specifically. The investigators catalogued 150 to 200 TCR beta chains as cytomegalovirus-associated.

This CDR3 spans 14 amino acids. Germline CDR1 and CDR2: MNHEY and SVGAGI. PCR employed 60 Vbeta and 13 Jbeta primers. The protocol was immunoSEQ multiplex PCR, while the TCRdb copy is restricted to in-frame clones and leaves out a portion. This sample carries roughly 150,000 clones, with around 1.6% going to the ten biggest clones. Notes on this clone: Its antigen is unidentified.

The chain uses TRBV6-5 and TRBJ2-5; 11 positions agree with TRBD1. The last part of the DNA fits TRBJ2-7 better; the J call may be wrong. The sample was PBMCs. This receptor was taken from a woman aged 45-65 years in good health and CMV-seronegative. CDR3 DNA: TGTGCCAGCAGTTACGGACAGGGGGCATTCGAGCAGTACTTC. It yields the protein CASSYGQGAFEQYF.